Listed here are 26 T cell receptor beta chains from one sample, sequenced in a study of blood T cells in healthy people across ages. A sample-barcoded 5' primer and a J-beta primer mix were used in a second PCR of about 7 to 12 cycles. From the 5' RACE reads, TCRdb called clonotypes with MiXCR, one entry per CDR3 protein. The sample has about 620,000 distinct CDR3 sequences; around 52% are singletons. The source material was blood. These receptors originate from a woman older than 75 in good health.

This clonotype has just a few counts. This may be a read error, as it is one base from a much larger clone. This sequence joins TRBV12-3 or TRBV12-4 and TRBJ2-7; D not certain. V dropped 5 bases and J dropped 2 bases, with 10 bases sitting between them. The CDR3 is 13 residues long. CDR3 in DNA: TGTGCCAGCAGTGCGGACGGAACCTACGAGCAGTACTTC. This translates into CASSADGTYEQYF.

The chain combines TRBV5-1 with TRBJ2-1; perhaps TRBD2 as D (6 bases). The DNA end is more similar to TRBJ2-7, so the J call may be wrong. The CDR3 contains 17 residues. CDR1 and CDR2 from the germline V gene are SGHRS and YFSETQ. The DNA for the CDR3 is TGCGCCAGCAGGCACGCATTGGCGGGACGCTCCTACAAGGAGCAGTACTTC. It yields the protein CASRHALAGRSYKEQYF.

At least ten counts were recorded for this clonotype. The V and J genes are TRBV5-1 and TRBJ2-1; D unresolved. The V and J ends lost 3 bases and 3 bases respectively, with 10 bases between them. The CDR3 loop spans 14 amino acids. Germline V gene lookup returns CDR1 SGHRS and CDR2 YFSETQ. This chain's CDR3 is CASSSLDFYNEQFF. CDR3 in DNA: TGCGCCAGCAGCTCGCTAGACTTCTACAATGAGCAGTTCTTC.

The chain joins TRBV20-1 to TRBJ2-5, with 7 bases that match TRBD1. This CDR3 has 15 residues. Germline V CDR1 and CDR2: DFQATT, SNEGSKA (reference sequence). V dropped 4 bases and J dropped 1; count of bases not matched to a gene: 9. CDR3 nucleotides: TGCAGTGCTACTTACCTAGGACAGGCCCAAGAGACCCAGTACTTC. This codes for CSATYLGQAQETQYF.

The V gene is TRBV25-1, the J gene TRBJ1-2; D is possibly TRBD1 (5 bases). V dropped 3 bases and J dropped 0 bases, with 5 bases sitting between them. Germline V gene sequence: CDR1 MGHDK, CDR2 SYGVNS. The CDR3 consists of 13 residues. The chain's CDR3 is CASSETANYGYTF. CDR3 coding DNA: TGTGCCAGCAGTGAGACAGCTAACTATGGCTACACCTTC.

The genes are TRBV2 and TRBJ2-6; D is unclear. CDR1 and CDR2 (germline): SNHLY, FYNNEI. This CDR3 region has 15 residues. Trimming left V 6 bases short and J 0 bases short, with 9 bases between. The CDR3, as DNA: TGTGCCAGCAGAGGCCCGGTCTCTGGGGCCAACGTCCTGACTTTC. This encodes CASRGPVSGANVLTF.

The rearrangement uses TRBV3-1 and TRBJ1-2, with D uncertain. The CDR3 contains 12 residues. Trimming left V 2 bases short and J 12 bases short, with 13 bases between. Germline V gives CDR1 LGHDT, CDR2 YNNKEL (reference sequence). In nucleotides, the CDR3 is TGTGCCAGCAGCCAACTAACCACCGGCCACACCTTC. Protein: CASSQLTTGHTF.

Of note for this clonotype: One base away lies a much larger clone, so this may be a sequencing read error. The chain carries TRBV4-2 and TRBJ2-7, with TRBD2 matching 7 bases. Germline values: CDR1 LGHNA, CDR2 YNFKEQ. The CDR3 has 15 residues. CDR3 sequence: CVSSQVGGSSYEQYF. CDR3 sequence (DNA): TGTGTCAGCAGCCAAGTAGGCGGGAGCTCCTACGAGCAGTACTTC.

This clonotype showed up many times. The chain carries TRBV20-1 and TRBJ2-5; 9 nucleotides match TRBD2. The CDR3 spans 15 residues. V was pared by 0 bases and J by 3 bases, with 5 bases of the junction left unmatched. Germline V CDR1 and CDR2: DFQATT, SNEGSKA (reference sequence). CDR3 sequence: CSARELRLAEETQYF. CDR3 in DNA: TGCAGTGCTAGAGAATTGAGACTAGCGGAAGAGACCCAGTACTTC.

CDR3 DNA: TGTGCCAGCAGTCGGTTTGCGGGAGGGCTGGACGAGCAGTACTTC. It specifies CASSRFAGGLDEQYF. The chain links TRBV27 to TRBJ2-7; 9 bases are shared with TRBD2. The germline V gene encodes CDR1 MNHEY and CDR2 SMNVEV (reference sequence). V lost 5 bases and J lost 5; bases outside the gene matches: 10. This CDR3 has 15 residues.

The genes are TRBV6-5 and TRBJ1-2; tentative D call: TRBD1 (5 bases). The germline V gene encodes CDR1 MNHEY and CDR2 SVGAGI. The CDR3 sequence is 13 residues long. The ends were cut back, 5 bases at V and 4 bases at J, with 11 bases in the middle. The CDR3 is CASSDFQGYGYTF. CDR3 bases: TGTGCCAGCAGTGACTTCCAGGGCTATGGCTACACCTTC.

The table lists this clonotype with a few counts. V and J are TRBV6-6 and TRBJ2-3; either TRBD1 or TRBD2 may fit D (6 bases each). V was clipped by 11 bases and J by 4 bases, with 19 bases between them. The CDR3 has 14 amino acids. The germline V gene has CDR1 MNHNY and CDR2 SVGAGI (reference sequence). The CDR3 sequence is CAGSGGGAADTQYF. The DNA for the CDR3 is TGTGCCGGCTCTGGAGGGGGAGCGGCAGATACGCAGTATTTT.

This chain uses TRBV7-9 with TRBJ2-3, with TRBD1 as a possible D gene (7 bases). Trimming cost V 2 bases and J 3 bases, with 15 bases left between them. The CDR3 has 16 amino acids. Per the germline V gene, CDR1 is SEHNR and CDR2 is FQNEAQ (reference sequence). The DNA of the CDR3 is TGTGCCAGCAGCTTAAGAGGAGGGGGCGGAACAGATACGCAGTATTTT. Residues: CASSLRGGGGTDTQYF.

V is TRBV7-9 and J is TRBJ2-7; D remains ambiguous. With 3 bases removed from V and 7 bases from J, the gap between germline ends came to 7 bases. This CDR3 spans 11 amino acids. Per the germline V gene, CDR1 is SEHNR and CDR2 is FQNEAQ (reference sequence). CDR3 nucleotide sequence: TGTGCCAGCAGCTTGACCGATGAGCAGTACTTC. As protein: CASSLTDEQYF.

The table lists this clonotype with many counts. V gene TRBV20-1 combines with J gene TRBJ2-5; D unresolved. Germline lookup yields CDR1 DFQATT and CDR2 SNEGSKA (reference sequence). Trimming stripped 6 bases from V and 5 bases from J, with 10 bases between. The CDR3 extends over 11 amino acids. The DNA of the CDR3 is TGCAGTGCCCCTACGGGTGAGACCCAGTACTTC. This gives the protein CSAPTGETQYF.

Only a few counts were recorded for this clonotype. The chain combines TRBV20-1 with TRBJ2-7; no clear D. The V gene lost 2 bases and the J gene lost 1 base, with 15 bases spanning the gap. CDR1 is DFQATT and CDR2 is SNEGSKA in the germline V gene (reference sequence). The CDR3 is made up of 15 amino acids. The CDR3, as DNA: TGCAGTGCTAGATACCTGAGATCTCCGTCCTACGAGCAGTACTTC. Protein: CSARYLRSPSYEQYF.

The chain couples TRBV12-3 or TRBV12-4 to TRBJ2-1; possible D gene TRBD1, 6 bases. The CDR3 length is 15 residues. The germline V and J ends were trimmed by 6 bases and 0 bases, with 12 bases remaining between them. CDR3 DNA sequence: TGTGCCAGCAGGTGGACAGAAGACTCCTACAATGAGCAGTTCTTC. Its protein product is CASRWTEDSYNEQFF.

This chain links TRBV9 with TRBJ2-3; no clear D. There are 13 residues in the CDR3. V lost 0 bases and J lost 4, with 6 bases in between. The germline V gene encodes CDR1 SGDLS and CDR2 YYNGEE. The CDR3, as DNA: TGTGCCAGCAGCGTAGCTACGGCAGATACGCAGTATTTT. This codes for CASSVATADTQYF.

In this sample, this clonotype turned up many times. The rearrangement uses TRBV28 and TRBJ2-7, with D uncertain. Germline V gives CDR1 MDHEN, CDR2 SYDVKM. Trimming removed 6 bases at V and 2 bases at J, with 14 bases between. The CDR3 is made up of 14 amino acids. CDR3 sequence reads: CASSSQRATYEQYF. The CDR3 coding sequence is TGTGCCAGCAGCTCCCAACGGGCCACCTACGAGCAGTACTTC.

To note about this clonotype: One base away lies a much larger clone, so this may be a sequencing read error. The chain uses TRBV2 and TRBJ2-1, with a weak D call TRBD1 (6 bases). The length of the CDR3 is 13 residues. Trimming removed 2 bases from V and 11 bases from J, with 13 bases in between. Germline loops: CDR1 SNHLY, CDR2 FYNNEI. DNA for the CDR3: TGTGCCAGCAGTGAAACAGGGTCACATAAGCAGTTCTTC. It yields the protein CASSETGSHKQFF.

This clonotype was detected many times. V is TRBV7-9 and J is TRBJ2-3, with 9 bases that match TRBD1. The V gene end was trimmed by 4 bases and the J gene end by 1 base; junction bases not matched to a gene: 6. Germline lookup yields CDR1 SEHNR and CDR2 FQNEAQ (reference sequence). CDR3 length equals 16 residues. The DNA of the CDR3 is TGTGCCAGCAGCTGGGACAGGGATGGGCGCACAGATACGCAGTATTTT. This codes for CASSWDRDGRTDTQYF.

In its sample, this clonotype was seen a few times. The chain employs TRBV20-1 and TRBJ1-3; TRBD1 agrees at 7 bases. CDR3 length: 13 amino acids. CDR1 is DFQATT and CDR2 is SNEGSKA in the germline V gene (reference sequence). The ends lost 6 bases at V and 5 bases at J; junction bases unmatched: 7. CDR3 in amino acids: CSAETGQRNTIYF. CDR3 DNA: TGCAGTGCAGAGACAGGGCAGCGAAACACCATATATTTT.

In this sample, this clonotype turned up a few times. The V gene is TRBV5-1, the J gene TRBJ2-3, with 8 bases lining up with TRBD2. CDR1 SGHRS and CDR2 YFSETQ come from the germline V gene. The CDR3 covers 15 residues. After removal of 2 bases from V and 8 bases from J, the junction contained 10 bases not matched to a gene. Here the CDR3 reads CASSLAGAAPGTQYF. The CDR3 nucleotides read TGCGCCAGCAGCTTAGCGGGAGCGGCCCCCGGTACGCAGTATTTT.

Concerning this clonotype: The junction departs from the called germline gene at one end, perhaps through a read error. This chain links TRBV5-4 with TRBJ1-3; no definite D call. The CDR3 contains 13 residues. Germline CDR1 reads SGHNT; CDR2 reads YYREEE (reference sequence). DNA of the CDR3: TGTACCAGCAGCTTGAATCCTGGAAACACCATATATTTT. This encodes CTSSLNPGNTIYF. Full variable domain (rest looked up from reference TRBV5-4 and TRBJ1-3): ETGVTQSPTHLIKTRGQQVTLRCSSQSGHNTVSWYQQALGQGPQFIFQYYREEENGRGNFPPRFSGLQFPNYSSELNVNALELDDSALYLCTSSLNPGNTIYFGEGSWLTVV.

The chain couples TRBV5-1 to TRBJ2-5, with 7 bases identical to TRBD2. The CDR3 consists of 13 residues. The germline V gene encodes CDR1 SGHRS and CDR2 YFSETQ. Trimming cost V 6 bases and J 2 bases; bases outside gene matches: 4. The CDR3 DNA sequence: TGCGCCAGCAACCCGGGGGGACAAGAGACCCAGTACTTC. Protein sequence: CASNPGGQETQYF.

The genes are TRBV29-1 and TRBJ2-7, with a tentative D call TRBD1 (5 bases). The germline V and J ends were trimmed by 4 bases and 9 bases, with 19 bases remaining between them. CDR1 and CDR2 from the germline V gene are SQVTM and ANQGSEA. The CDR3 length is 13 residues. For the CDR3, the DNA is TGCAGCGTTGTTGTTTGGGGCGATTCCGGGCAGTACTTC. It translates to CSVVVWGDSGQYF.